The sequence of this TCR beta chain was determined in a study of vaccination and CD4 T cells after COVID-19. Note on this clonotype: Its matching antigen is unknown.

Sequencing of cultured CD4+ T cell DNA used the Oncomine TCR Beta short-read assay. Cultured CD4+ T cells were the source of extracted genomic DNA. MiXCR was run by TCRdb on the PCR reads, yielding one entry per CDR3 protein. The sample consists of some 15,000 distinct CDR3 sequences, under 75% of them appearing once. V was pared by 5 bases and J by 6 bases, with 13 bases of the junction left unmatched. This CDR3 is 15 amino acids long. CDR1 and CDR2 (germline): SGHNT, YYREEE (reference sequence). The treatment denotes: roughly 11-day PBMC culture with coronavirus spike peptide pools or control peptides (ViraFEST assay).

The chain joins TRBV5-4 to TRBJ1-1, with 7 bases identical to TRBD1. The sample comprised CD4+ T cells from blood, cultured in vitro. This TCR was sampled from a human donor who had recovered from COVID-19. CDR3 residues: CASSPRDRASAEAFF. CDR3 bases: TGTGCCAGCAGTCCGCGGGACAGAGCTTCGGCTGAAGCTTTCTTT. The full variable domain, completed using reference TRBV5-4 and TRBJ1-1, is ETGVTQSPTHLIKTRGQQVTLRCSSQSGHNTVSWYQQALGQGPQFIFQYYREEENGRGNFPPRFSGLQFPNYSSELNVNALELDDSALYLCASSPRDRASAEAFFGQGTRLTVV.